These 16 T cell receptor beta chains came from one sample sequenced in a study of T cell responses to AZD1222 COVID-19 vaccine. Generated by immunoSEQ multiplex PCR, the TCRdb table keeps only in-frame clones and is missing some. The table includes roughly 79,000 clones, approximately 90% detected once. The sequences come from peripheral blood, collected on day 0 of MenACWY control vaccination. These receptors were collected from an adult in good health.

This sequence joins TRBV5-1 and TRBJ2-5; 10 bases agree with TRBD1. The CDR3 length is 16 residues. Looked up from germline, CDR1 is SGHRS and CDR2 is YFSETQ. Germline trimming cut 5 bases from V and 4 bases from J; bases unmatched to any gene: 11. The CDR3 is CASSLTGTGAGETQYF. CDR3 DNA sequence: TGCGCCAGCAGTCTGACGGGGACAGGGGCGGGAGAGACCCAGTACTTC.

CDR3 residues: CASSPGQGAYYGYTF. The CDR3 DNA is TGTGCCAGCAGCCCGGGACAGGGGGCGTACTATGGCTACACCTTC. V gene TRBV7-2 combines with J gene TRBJ1-2, with 12 bases aligning to TRBD1. The CDR3 sequence is 15 residues long. Per germline, CDR1 SGHTA and CDR2 FQGNSA. The trim removed 5 bases at V and 3 bases at J, leaving 4 bases unmatched.

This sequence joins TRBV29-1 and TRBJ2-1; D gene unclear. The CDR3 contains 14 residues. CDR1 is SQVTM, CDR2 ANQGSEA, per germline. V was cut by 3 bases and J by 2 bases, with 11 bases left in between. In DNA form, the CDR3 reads TGCAGCGTTGAGGTACAAGGGCCCTACAATGAGCAGTTCTTC. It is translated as CSVEVQGPYNEQFF.

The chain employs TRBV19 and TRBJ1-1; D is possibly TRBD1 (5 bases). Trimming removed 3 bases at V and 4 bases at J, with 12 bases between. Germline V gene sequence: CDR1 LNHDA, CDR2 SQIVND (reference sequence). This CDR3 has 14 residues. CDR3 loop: CASSMGGLGTEAFF. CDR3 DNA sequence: TGTGCCAGTAGTATGGGGGGTCTAGGCACTGAAGCTTTCTTT.

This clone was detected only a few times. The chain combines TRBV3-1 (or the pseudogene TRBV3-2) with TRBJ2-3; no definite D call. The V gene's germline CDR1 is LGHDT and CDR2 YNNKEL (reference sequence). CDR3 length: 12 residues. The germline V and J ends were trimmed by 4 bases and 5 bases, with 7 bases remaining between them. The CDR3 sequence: CASSLQVDTQYF. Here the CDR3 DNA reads TGTGCCAGCAGCCTCCAGGTAGATACGCAGTATTTT.

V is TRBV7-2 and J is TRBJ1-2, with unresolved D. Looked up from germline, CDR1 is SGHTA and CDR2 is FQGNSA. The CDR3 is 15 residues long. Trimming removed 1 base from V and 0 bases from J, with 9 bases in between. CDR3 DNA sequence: TGTGCCAGCAGCTTAGGGACGGGTCCTAACTATGGCTACACCTTC. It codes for CASSLGTGPNYGYTF.

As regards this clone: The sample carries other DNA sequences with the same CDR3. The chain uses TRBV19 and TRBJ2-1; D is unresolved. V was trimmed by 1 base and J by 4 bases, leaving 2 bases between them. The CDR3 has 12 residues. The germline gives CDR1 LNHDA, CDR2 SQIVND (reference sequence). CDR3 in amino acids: CASSIGYNEQFF. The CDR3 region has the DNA TGTGCCAGTAGTATAGGATACAATGAGCAGTTCTTC. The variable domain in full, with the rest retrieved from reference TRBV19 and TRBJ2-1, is DGGITQSPKYLFRKEGQNVTLSCEQNLNHDAMYWYRQDPGQGLRLIYYSQIVNDFQKGDIAEGYSVSREKKESFPLTVTSAQKNPTAFYLCASSIGYNEQFFGPGTRLTVL.

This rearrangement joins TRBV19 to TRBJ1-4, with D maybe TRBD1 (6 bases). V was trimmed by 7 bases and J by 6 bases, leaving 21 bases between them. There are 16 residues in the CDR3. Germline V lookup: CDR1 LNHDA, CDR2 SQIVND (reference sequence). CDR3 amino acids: CASKDPGTTWDEKLFF. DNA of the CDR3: TGTGCCAGTAAGGACCCGGGGACAACTTGGGATGAAAAACTGTTTTTT.

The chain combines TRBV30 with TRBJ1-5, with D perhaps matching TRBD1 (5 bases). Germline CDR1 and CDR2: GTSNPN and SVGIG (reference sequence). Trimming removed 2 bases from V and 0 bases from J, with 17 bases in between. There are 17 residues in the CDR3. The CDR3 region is CAWSNVQGYYSNQPQHF. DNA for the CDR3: TGTGCCTGGAGTAATGTGCAGGGATATTATAGCAATCAGCCCCAGCATTTT.

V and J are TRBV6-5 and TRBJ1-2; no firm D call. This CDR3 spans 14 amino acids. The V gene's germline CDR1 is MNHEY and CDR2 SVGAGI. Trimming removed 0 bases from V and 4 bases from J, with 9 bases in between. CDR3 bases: TGTGCCAGCAGTTACTCGACGCAGACCTATGGCTACACCTTC. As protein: CASSYSTQTYGYTF.

The CDR3 nucleotides are TGTGCCAGCAGCTTAGCGGGAGAGTGGAACGAGCAGTACTTC. Its protein is CASSLAGEWNEQYF. V is TRBV7-3 and J is TRBJ2-7; 7 nucleotides align to TRBD2. The CDR3 sequence is 14 residues long. J lost 5 bases, V lost 2 bases, and 6 bases had no gene match. Germline loops: CDR1 SGHTA, CDR2 FQGTGA.

Written as DNA, the CDR3 is TGTGCCACCAGTGATCCGGGACGGCTTAACGAGCAGTACTTC. Protein product: CATSDPGRLNEQYF. The V gene is TRBV24-1, the J gene TRBJ2-7; either TRBD1 or TRBD2 may supply D (5 bases each). CDR1 is KGHDR, CDR2 SFDVKD, per germline. Trimming cost V 3 bases and J 5 bases, with 13 bases left between them. This CDR3 is built from 14 residues.

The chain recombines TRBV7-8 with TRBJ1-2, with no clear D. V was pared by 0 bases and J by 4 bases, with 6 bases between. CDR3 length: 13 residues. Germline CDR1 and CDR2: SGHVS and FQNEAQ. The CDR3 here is CASSLADTYGYTF. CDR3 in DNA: TGTGCCAGCAGCTTAGCTGATACCTATGGCTACACCTTC.

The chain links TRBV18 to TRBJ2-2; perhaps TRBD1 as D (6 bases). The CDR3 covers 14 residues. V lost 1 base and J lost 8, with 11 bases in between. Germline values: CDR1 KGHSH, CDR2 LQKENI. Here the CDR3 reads CASSPRHREGELFF. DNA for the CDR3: TGTGCCAGCTCACCACGACACAGGGAGGGGGAGCTGTTTTTT.

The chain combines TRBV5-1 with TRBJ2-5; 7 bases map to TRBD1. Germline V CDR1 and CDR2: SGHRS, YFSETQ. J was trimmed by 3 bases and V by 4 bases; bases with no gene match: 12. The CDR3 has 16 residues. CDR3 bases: TGCGCCAGCAGCATAACCCAACAGGGGACCAAAGAGACCCAGTACTTC. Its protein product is CASSITQQGTKETQYF. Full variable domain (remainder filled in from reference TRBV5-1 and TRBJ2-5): KAGVTQTPRYLIKTRGQQVTLSCSPISGHRSVSWYQQTPGQGLQFLFEYFSETQRNKGNFPGRFSGRQFSNSRSEMNVSTLELGDSALYLCASSITQQGTKETQYFGPGTRLLVL.

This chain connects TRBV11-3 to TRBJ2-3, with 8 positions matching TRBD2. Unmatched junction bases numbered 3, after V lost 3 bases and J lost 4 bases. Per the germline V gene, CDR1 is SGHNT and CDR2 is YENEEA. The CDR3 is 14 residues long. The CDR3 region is CASSFRGGSDTQYF. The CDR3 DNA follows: TGTGCCAGCAGCTTCCGGGGGGGCTCAGATACGCAGTATTTT.